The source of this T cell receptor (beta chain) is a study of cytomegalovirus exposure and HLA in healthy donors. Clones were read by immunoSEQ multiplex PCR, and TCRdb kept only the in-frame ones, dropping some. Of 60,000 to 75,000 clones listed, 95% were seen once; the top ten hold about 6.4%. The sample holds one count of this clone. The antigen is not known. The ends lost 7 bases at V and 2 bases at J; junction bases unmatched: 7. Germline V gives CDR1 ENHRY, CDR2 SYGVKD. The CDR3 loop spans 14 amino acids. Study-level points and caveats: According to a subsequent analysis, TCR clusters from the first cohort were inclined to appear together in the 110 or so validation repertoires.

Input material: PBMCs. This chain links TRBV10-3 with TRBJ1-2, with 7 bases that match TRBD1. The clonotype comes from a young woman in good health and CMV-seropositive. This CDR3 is CAITSGQQNYGYTF. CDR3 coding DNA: TGTGCCATCACCTCGGGACAGCAAAACTATGGCTACACCTTC.